These T cell receptor beta chains were read from a single sample in a study of response to subunit inactivated influenza vaccine. TCRdb used MiXCR to reprocess the RT-PCR reads, holding one entry per CDR3 protein. The data contain under 550,000 distinct CDR3 sequences, around 7.7% of them singletons. The sequencing used PBMCs from blood, collected less than 30 months after vaccination. The receptors derive from a man aged 45 to 75 who received an inactivated influenza vaccine. Both conserved end residues are part of each CDR3.

CASSVLGGPDNEQFF	TRBV9	TRBJ2-1
CASSFHRGMYQETQYF	TRBV12-3/TRBV12-4	TRBJ2-5
CASLAGTGNEKLFF	TRBV6-2/TRBV6-3	TRBJ1-4
CASSLDSGLTEAFF	TRBV5-5	TRBJ1-1
CSAPSGAYTYEQYF	TRBV20-1	TRBJ2-7
CASSDWGNYGYTF	TRBV25-1	TRBJ1-2
CASSHLAVNEQFF	TRBV3-1	TRBJ2-1
CASSEPDRVSPLHF	TRBV10-2	TRBJ1-6
CASSRDGAYNSPLHF	TRBV5-1	TRBJ1-6
CSARATSQGNQPQHF	TRBV20-1	TRBJ1-5
CSATTGGDYGYTF	TRBV20-1	TRBJ1-2
CASSFSGAGADTQYF	TRBV7-2	TRBJ2-3
CASSLRVRLGASNQPQHF	TRBV5-6	TRBJ1-5
CASSFARTGANTGELFF	TRBV5-6	TRBJ2-2
CASSLDRLSSYNSPLHF	TRBV5-5	TRBJ1-6
CASSKGGMGNQPQHF	TRBV4-1	TRBJ1-5
CASSQLGTATSTDTQYF	TRBV23-1	TRBJ2-3
CARTGQGQETQYF	TRBV27	TRBJ2-5
CASSQVPGQGFFGGYTF	TRBV4-2	TRBJ1-2
CASQDGAYEQYF	TRBV6-6	TRBJ2-7
CASSHPQQGYEQYF	TRBV11-2	TRBJ2-7
CASSSFRDYPRQYF	TRBV11-2	TRBJ2-7
CASSPPGTANYGYTF	TRBV12-3/TRBV12-4	TRBJ1-2
CASLGTSGYNEQFF	TRBV12-3/TRBV12-4	TRBJ2-1
CASSQDVRVNTEAFF	TRBV4-3	TRBJ1-1
CASSQNWVNEQFF	TRBV7-2	TRBJ2-1
CASSGQIGNTIYF	TRBV12-3/TRBV12-4	TRBJ1-3
CSAAGASYEQYF	TRBV29-1	TRBJ2-7
CASSFAGRNEKLFF	TRBV12-3/TRBV12-4	TRBJ1-4